The 19 T cell receptor beta chains below all came from one sample that was sequenced in a study of Ad26.COV2.S vaccination and SARS-CoV-2 variants. Using immunoSEQ multiplex PCR, the repertoire was profiled, and TCRdb retains in-frame clones only, with some absent. The sample has under 400,000 clones, about nine tenths seen once; the top ten hold roughly 3.2%. Treatment given: about 20 received Ad26.COV2.S at low or high dose, single or two shots; about 5 received placebo; per-sample allocation not given. At day 63 after the first vaccine or placebo injection, samples were drawn. The source material was peripheral blood, sampled in a trial of Ad26.COV2.S vaccine versus placebo. These receptors originate from a person between 18 and 59 years old who received the Ad26.COV2.S COVID-19 vaccine or a placebo.

This sequence joins TRBV29-1 and TRBJ1-2; 7 bases are a match to TRBD1. After removal of 3 bases from V and 7 bases from J, the junction contained 5 bases not matched to a gene. In germline, CDR1 is SQVTM, CDR2 ANQGSEA. The CDR3 consists of 12 residues. CDR3 in amino acids: CSVDDAGGGYTF. The CDR3 bases are TGCAGCGTTGACGATGCAGGGGGTGGCTACACCTTC.

The chain employs TRBV20-1 and TRBJ1-1; D call uncertain. The length of the CDR3 is 11 residues. Trimming took 3 bases from V and 5 from J, leaving 7 bases between them. Germline V gene sequence: CDR1 DFQATT, CDR2 SNEGSKA (reference sequence). In DNA form, the CDR3 reads TGCAGTGCTAGGGTGGTTACTGAAGCTTTCTTT. It is translated as CSARVVTEAFF.

V and J are TRBV5-4 and TRBJ1-2; D is uncertain. CDR1 and CDR2 (germline): SGHNT, YYREEE (reference sequence). This CDR3 contains 14 residues. The ends were cut back, 0 bases at V and 7 bases at J, with 13 bases in the middle. CDR3 residues: CASSLVGGSGGYTF. The CDR3 bases are TGTGCCAGCAGCTTGGTGGGCGGATCGGGTGGCTACACCTTC.

The chain combines TRBV14 with TRBJ1-4, with 10 bases fitting TRBD1. V was clipped by 2 bases and J by 2 bases; unmatched bases: 8. Germline-derived CDR1 and CDR2 are SGHDN and FVKESK. The CDR3 has 18 amino acids. In nucleotides, the CDR3 is TGTGCCAGCAGCCAAATCGGGACAGGGGCGGGGACTAATGAAAAACTGTTTTTT. Protein sequence: CASSQIGTGAGTNEKLFF.

The V call is TRBV6-5, the J call TRBJ2-3; D call uncertain. The V gene lost 10 bases and the J gene lost 6 bases, with 17 bases spanning the gap. Germline CDR1 is MNHEY and CDR2 is SVGAGI. This CDR3 has 13 amino acids. The CDR3, as DNA: TGTGCCATATCCAACCCGGGTTTGGATACGCAGTATTTT. Translation gives CAISNPGLDTQYF.

The V and J genes are TRBV18 and TRBJ2-4; the match to TRBD1 covers 7 bases. Germline-derived CDR1 and CDR2 are KGHSH and LQKENI. Trimming took 2 bases from V and 4 from J; bases not matched to a gene: 2. This CDR3 is built from 14 residues. CDR3 nucleotide sequence: TGTGCCAGCTCACCAGCGGACAGGAAAAACATTCAGTACTTC. As protein: CASSPADRKNIQYF.

The J gene is TRBJ2-1, the V gene TRBV18, with D maybe TRBD2 (6 bases). V was trimmed by 4 bases and J by 8 bases, leaving 24 bases between them. CDR1 and CDR2 from the germline V gene are KGHSH and LQKENI. The CDR3 sequence is 17 residues long. Here the CDR3 reads CASSLDQAGTGGDEQFF. CDR3 nucleotide sequence: TGTGCCAGCTCACTAGACCAAGCTGGGACTGGGGGAGATGAGCAGTTCTTC. The full variable domain, its missing parts supplied by reference TRBV18 and TRBJ2-1, is NAGVMQNPRHLVRRRGQEARLRCSPMKGHSHVYWYRQLPEEGLKFMVYLQKENIIDESGMPKERFSAEFPKEGPSILRIQQVVRGDSAAYFCASSLDQAGTGGDEQFFGPGTRLTVL.

V gene TRBV28 combines with J gene TRBJ2-5; 11 nucleotides agree with TRBD2. Trimming cost V 5 bases and J 4 bases; bases outside gene matches: 3. The CDR3 sequence is 14 residues long. Germline lookup yields CDR1 MDHEN and CDR2 SYDVKM. The CDR3 sequence: CASSILAGGETQYF. CDR3 bases: TGTGCCAGCAGTATCCTAGCGGGGGGAGAGACCCAGTACTTC.

The rearrangement uses TRBV30 and TRBJ2-7, with 8 bases identical to TRBD2. V dropped 3 bases and J dropped 7; count of bases not matched to a gene: 11. CDR1 and CDR2 (germline): GTSNPN, SVGIG (reference sequence). This CDR3 is 14 amino acids long. CDR3 sequence: CAWSGGDGRREQYF. CDR3 coding DNA: TGTGCCTGGAGCGGGGGGGATGGTCGTAGAGAGCAGTACTTC.

V gene TRBV9 combines with J gene TRBJ2-2; D possibly corresponds to TRBD1 (5 bases). From germline, CDR1 is SGDLS and CDR2 YYNGEE. The CDR3 sequence is 16 residues long. V lost 3 bases to trimming and J lost 1 base, with 13 bases between them. DNA for the CDR3: TGTGCCAGCAGCGCTCCCTCAGGGAAGAACACCGGGGAGCTGTTTTTT. This gives the protein CASSAPSGKNTGELFF.

In this sample, this clone turned up a few times. This sample also contains other DNA sequences that code for the same CDR3. The V and J genes are TRBV27 and TRBJ1-1; D ambiguous. The germline CDR1 and CDR2 sequences are MNHEY and SMNVEV (reference sequence). V was trimmed by 2 bases and J by 0 bases, leaving 4 bases between them. The CDR3 length is 13 residues. CDR3 nucleotide sequence: TGTGCCAGCAGTTTAACAATGAACACTGAAGCTTTCTTT. It yields the protein CASSLTMNTEAFF.

The chain joins TRBV9 to TRBJ1-2; possible D gene TRBD1, 6 bases. This CDR3 has 17 residues. The germline V gene has CDR1 SGDLS and CDR2 YYNGEE. Trimming cost V 2 bases and J 4 bases, with 21 bases left between them. CDR3 sequence (DNA): TGTGCCAGCAGCGTGGGCGGGAACAGGGAGATCAGCTATGGCTACACCTTC. This codes for CASSVGGNREISYGYTF.

The gene calls are TRBV7-9 and TRBJ1-2; D possibly corresponds to TRBD1 (6 bases). This CDR3 spans 17 amino acids. Trimming cost V 9 bases and J 0 bases, with 23 bases left between them. CDR1 and CDR2 from the germline V gene are SEHNR and FQNEAQ (reference sequence). CDR3: CASDAAGRTDTNYGYTF. The CDR3 DNA sequence: TGTGCCAGTGACGCCGCCGGCAGGACAGATACTAACTATGGCTACACCTTC.

The chain employs TRBV20-1 and TRBJ2-5; no clear D. The germline V and J ends were trimmed by 3 bases and 1 base, with 9 bases remaining between them. The CDR3 runs 13 residues. Germline V CDR1 and CDR2: DFQATT, SNEGSKA (reference sequence). The CDR3 DNA reads TGCAGTGCTAGTAGGGTGATCCAAGAGACCCAGTACTTC. Amino acid sequence: CSASRVIQETQYF.

This chain connects TRBV10-3 to TRBJ1-5; TRBD1 matches 7 bases. Germline loops: CDR1 ENHRY, CDR2 SYGVKD. CDR3 length: 13 amino acids. The ends lost 6 bases at V and 5 bases at J; junction bases unmatched: 4. The CDR3 is CAISFDRDQPQHF. CDR3 nucleotides: TGTGCCATCAGCTTCGACAGGGATCAGCCCCAGCATTTT.

The V gene is TRBV2, the J gene TRBJ2-5; TRBD2 agrees at 14 bases. Trimming took 4 bases from V and 4 from J; bases not matched to a gene: 11. The CDR3 extends over 18 amino acids. Germline CDR1 SNHLY, CDR2 FYNNEI. The CDR3 bases are TGTGCCAGCAGTGCCTCGCCAGGACTAGCGGGGGGTAGAGAGACCCAGTACTTC. This sequence encodes CASSASPGLAGGRETQYF.

V usage is TRBV7-2 and J usage is TRBJ2-1; D is possibly TRBD2 (6 bases). V lost 0 bases, J lost 3 bases, and 9 bases lay in between. Germline V gene sequence: CDR1 SGHTA, CDR2 FQGNSA. CDR3 length equals 15 residues. CDR3 sequence (DNA): TGTGCCAGCAGCTTAGCCAGGGACTTCTACAATGAGCAGTTCTTC. Amino acids: CASSLARDFYNEQFF.

V and J are TRBV6-5 and TRBJ1-2; 7 bases match TRBD1. CDR3 length equals 13 residues. Germline V gives CDR1 MNHEY, CDR2 SVGAGI. V shed 6 bases and J 6 bases; nucleotides not matched to a gene: 7. In nucleotides, the CDR3 is TGTGCCAGCAGCCACAGGGGAGCTGATGGCTACACCTTC. Translating it yields CASSHRGADGYTF.

The chain carries TRBV9 and TRBJ1-6; the D is unclear. The germline V gene encodes CDR1 SGDLS and CDR2 YYNGEE. The CDR3 runs to 13 residues. Between the trimmed V and J ends, which lost 2 bases and 8 bases, there was a span of 8 bases. This CDR3 is CASSVVGDSPLHF. The CDR3 DNA is TGTGCCAGCAGCGTTGTCGGGGATTCACCCCTCCACTTT.